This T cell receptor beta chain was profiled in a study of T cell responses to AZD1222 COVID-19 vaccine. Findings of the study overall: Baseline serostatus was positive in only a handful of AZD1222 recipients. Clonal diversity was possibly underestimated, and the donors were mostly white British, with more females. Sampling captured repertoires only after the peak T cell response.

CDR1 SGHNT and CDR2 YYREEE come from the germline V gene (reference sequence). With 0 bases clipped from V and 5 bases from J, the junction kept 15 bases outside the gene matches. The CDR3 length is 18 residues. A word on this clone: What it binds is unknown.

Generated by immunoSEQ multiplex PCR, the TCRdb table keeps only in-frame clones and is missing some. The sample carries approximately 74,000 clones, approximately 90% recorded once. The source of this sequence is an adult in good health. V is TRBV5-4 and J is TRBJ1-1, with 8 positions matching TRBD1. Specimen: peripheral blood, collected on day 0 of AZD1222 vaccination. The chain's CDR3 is CASSLGARGQGRRTEAFF. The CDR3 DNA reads TGTGCCAGCAGCTTGGGGGCCAGGGGGCAAGGGCGGCGGACTGAAGCTTTCTTT.